The rows below give T cell receptor beta chains drawn from one sample of a study of T cells in Graves' hyperthyroidism and ophthalmopathy. From the multiplex PCR reads, TCRdb called clonotypes with MiXCR, one entry per CDR3 protein. The repertoire holds about 350,000 distinct CDR3 sequences, with about 19% as singletons. Material for sequencing was blood. The receptor source for this set is a woman between 18 and 30 years old with Graves' hyperthyroidism. Both conserved end residues are part of each CDR3. The order of the fields is J gene, D gene, clone size, V gene, CDR3 DNA, CDR3 protein. A D gene is named only where the DNA matches it firmly. Clone size, where shown, is once, few, many, or a class for clones that have expanded.

TRBJ2-5 | TRBD2 | many | TRBV20-1 | TGCAGTGTATCGGTAGCGGGGATCCAAGAGACCCAGTACTTC | CSVSVAGIQETQYF
TRBJ2-7 | . | many | TRBV6-5 | TGTGCCAGCAGTTCTTCCGGGACGGCATCCTACGAGCAGTACTTC | CASSSSGTASYEQYF
TRBJ1-1 | . | many | TRBV20-1 | TGCAGTGCGGAGATGAACACTGAAGCTTTCTTT | CSAEMNTEAFF
TRBJ1-1 | . | few | TRBV14 | TGTGCCAGCAGCCAAGACCGTCTCAGGACCCGTGAAGCTTTCTTT | CASSQDRLRTREAFF
TRBJ2-5 | . | many | TRBV6-1 | TGTGCCAGCAGTCGCCGGGACCGCCGTTTTTGGGAGACCCAGTACTTC | CASSRRDRRFWETQYF
TRBJ1-2 | TRBD1 | many | TRBV4-1 | TGCGCCAGCAGCCAAGATCACCAGGGGGGTTATGGCTACACCTTC | CASSQDHQGGYGYTF
TRBJ2-7 | TRBD2 | . | TRBV4-1 | TGCGCCAGCAGCCAAGAACTAGCGGGGCACTACGAGCAGTACTTC | CASSQELAGHYEQYF
TRBJ2-5 | . | many | TRBV6-1 | TGTGCCAGCAGTGATTTGGTAGGGGAGCAAGAGACCCAGTACTTC | CASSDLVGEQETQYF
TRBJ1-5 | . | many | TRBV19 | TGTGCCAGCAGTGTGTGGGGCAGCAATCAGCCCCAGCATTTT | CASSVWGSNQPQHF
TRBJ1-2 | . | many | TRBV29-1 | TGCAGCGTTGAAGATCACGGTGTTGGTTATGGCTACACCTTC | CSVEDHGVGYGYTF
TRBJ2-7 | . | many | TRBV29-1 | TGCAGCGTTGAAGATCGACAGCGCGAGCAGTACTTC | CSVEDRQREQYF
TRBJ1-2 | TRBD1 | many | TRBV12-3/TRBV12-4 | TGTGCCAGCAGTTCTCTGACAGGGCGGGCGCACTATGGCTACACCTTC | CASSSLTGRAHYGYTF
TRBJ2-2 | . | . | TRBV18 | TGTGCCAGCTCACCGGAAGACGGTACCGGGGAGCTGTTTTTT | CASSPEDGTGELFF
TRBJ1-5 | . | few | TRBV15 | TGTGCCACCAGCAGCCGCCGAGGTCAGCCCCAGCATTTT | CATSSRRGQPQHF
TRBJ1-5 | . | . | TRBV28 | TGTGCCAGCAGGGGCGTTGGGCCCCAGCATTTT | CASRGVGPQHF
TRBJ1-1 | . | many | TRBV28 | TGTGCCAGCAGTTTAAGGGCACCTATGAACACTGAAGCTTTCTTT | CASSLRAPMNTEAFF
TRBJ2-7 | TRBD2 | many | TRBV4-1 | TGCGCCAGCAGCCAACCTCTAGCGGGGGCAGGGTCCTACGAGCAGTACTTC | CASSQPLAGAGSYEQYF